Below are 25 T cell receptor beta chains sequenced from a single sample in a study of blood T cell repertoires in COVID-19. Sequencing used immunoSEQ multiplex PCR; TCRdb keeps in-frame clones, though not all of them. This sample has about 200,000 clones; 75% to 85% occur once, and the top ten carry about an eighth. Material: PBMCs or T cells enriched from blood (not recorded which). These TCRs come from a man in his forties who had recovered from COVID-19.

The chain recombines TRBV14 with TRBJ2-1, with 12 bases lining up with TRBD2. V was clipped by 3 bases and J by 0 bases; unmatched bases: 12. The CDR3 is 20 residues long. From germline, CDR1 is SGHDN and CDR2 FVKESK. CDR3 nucleotides: TGTGCCAGCAGCCAGAGACTGGGACTAGCGGGTACAAGCTCCTACAATGAGCAGTTCTTC. It encodes CASSQRLGLAGTSSYNEQFF. Based on the CDR3 plus reference TRBV14 and TRBJ2-1, the full variable domain is EAGVTQFPSHSVIEKGQTVTLRCDPISGHDNLYWYRRVMGKEIKFLLHFVKESKQDESGMPNNRFLAERTGGTYSTLKVQPAELEDSGVYFCASSQRLGLAGTSSYNEQFFGPGTRLTVL.

This chain connects TRBV7-9 to TRBJ1-1; unclear D gene. The germline V gene has CDR1 SEHNR and CDR2 FQNEAQ (reference sequence). With 5 bases removed from V and 4 bases from J, the gap between germline ends came to 8 bases. This CDR3 region has 12 residues. The CDR3 sequence is CASSRRATEAFF. The CDR3 DNA sequence: TGTGCCAGCAGCCGGCGGGCCACTGAAGCTTTCTTT.

This clone was detected a few times. The same CDR3 can be traced to other DNA sequences in this sample. This chain links TRBV28 with TRBJ1-2, with D possibly being TRBD1 (5 bases). This CDR3 comprises 14 residues. Germline CDR1 reads MDHEN; CDR2 reads SYDVKM. V was cut by 1 base and J by 2 bases, with 8 bases left in between. The CDR3 DNA follows: TGTGCCAGCAGTTTATCGGGGGGAAACTATGGCTACACCTTC. It specifies CASSLSGGNYGYTF.

This chain connects TRBV6-5 to TRBJ1-2, with D maybe TRBD1 (5 bases). Germline V lookup: CDR1 MNHEY, CDR2 SVGAGI. The germline V and J ends were trimmed by 3 bases and 2 bases, with 10 bases remaining between them. This CDR3 region has 14 residues. The CDR3 region has the DNA TGTGCCAGCAGTTATACGGAGGGGAACTATGGCTACACCTTC. This sequence encodes CASSYTEGNYGYTF.

The gene calls are TRBV6-5 and TRBJ2-1, with 7 bases that match TRBD2. CDR3 length equals 15 residues. Germline-derived CDR1 and CDR2 are MNHEY and SVGAGI. V dropped 2 bases and J dropped 4; count of bases not matched to a gene: 5. The CDR3 region is CASSYTASGYNEQFF. The CDR3 DNA sequence: TGTGCCAGCAGTTACACTGCTAGCGGATACAATGAGCAGTTCTTC.

The chain employs TRBV4-3 and TRBJ1-2, with 7 bases fitting TRBD1. The CDR3 is 15 residues long. CDR1 and CDR2 from the germline V gene are LGHNA and YSLEER. The V and J ends lost 0 bases and 6 bases, in that order; junction bases with no gene match: 7. The chain's CDR3 is CASSQEERQGHGYTF. The CDR3 nucleotides are TGCGCCAGCAGCCAAGAGGAGAGACAGGGCCATGGCTACACCTTC.

This clone was detected only once. The V call is TRBV9, the J call TRBJ2-1; the D gene is possibly TRBD1 (6 bases). Trimming took 3 bases from V and 6 from J, leaving 13 bases between them. This CDR3 contains 14 residues. Germline CDR1 is SGDLS and CDR2 is YYNGEE. CDR3 bases: TGTGCCAGCAGCGGAAAGGGGGTCCGCAATGAGCAGTTCTTC. Amino acid sequence: CASSGKGVRNEQFF.

CDR3 sequence (DNA): TGTGCCAGTAGCTGGGACTGGGGCATGGGCAATCAGCCCCAGCATTTT. Amino acid sequence: CASSWDWGMGNQPQHF. The chain has TRBV19 and TRBJ1-5; a possible D gene is TRBD1 (5 bases). V was cut by 6 bases and J by 2 bases, with 17 bases left in between. CDR1 is LNHDA and CDR2 is SQIVND in the germline V gene (reference sequence). The CDR3 spans 16 residues.

This chain links TRBV11-3 with TRBJ2-3; weak D call: TRBD2 (6 bases). Germline CDR1 and CDR2: SGHNT and YENEEA. Between the trimmed V and J ends, which lost 5 bases and 6 bases, there was a span of 12 bases. The CDR3 has 13 amino acids. The CDR3 is CASSVTSSDTQYF. The CDR3 DNA is TGTGCCAGCAGCGTGACTAGTTCGGATACGCAGTATTTT.

The rearrangement links TRBV5-8 to TRBJ1-5; D is possibly TRBD1 (5 bases). The CDR3 sequence is 16 residues long. V dropped 1 base and J dropped 5 bases, with 16 bases sitting between them. Looked up from germline, CDR1 is SGHTS and CDR2 is YDEGEE. The CDR3 bases are TGTGCCAGCAGCTTGAAGAGGACGGGGGAGGATCAGCCCCAGCATTTT. Translating gives CASSLKRTGEDQPQHF. The whole variable domain, remainder taken from reference TRBV5-8 and TRBJ1-5, is EAGVTQSPTHLIKTRGQQATLRCSPISGHTSVYWYQQALGLGLQFLLWYDEGEERNRGNFPPRFSGRQFPNYSSELNVNALELEDSALYLCASSLKRTGEDQPQHFGDGTRLSIL.

The chain links TRBV19 to TRBJ1-2; no clear D. The CDR3 spans 15 residues. CDR1 and CDR2 from the germline V gene are LNHDA and SQIVND (reference sequence). V lost 5 bases, J lost 5 bases, and 18 bases lay in between. In nucleotides, the CDR3 is TGTGCCAGTAGTCCCCCCGTCAGGCTTCGATATGGCTACACCTTC. Protein: CASSPPVRLRYGYTF.

This clone was seen a few times. The chain uses TRBV7-2 and TRBJ2-7; 9 bases line up with TRBD1. J lost 6 bases, V lost 3 bases, and 6 bases had no gene match. CDR3 length equals 14 residues. Germline values: CDR1 SGHTA, CDR2 FQGNSA. The CDR3 region has the DNA TGTGCCAGCAGCTTGTGGACAGGGGAGGTCGAGCAGTACTTC. Its translation is CASSLWTGEVEQYF.

V is TRBV5-4 and J is TRBJ1-1; D remains unclear. The CDR3 contains 13 residues. Germline loops: CDR1 SGHNT, CDR2 YYREEE (reference sequence). Trimming shortened V by 0 bases and J by 1 base, and 4 bases separated the two germline ends. CDR3 sequence (DNA): TGTGCCAGCAGCTTGGCGGGGAACACTGAAGCTTTCTTT. It encodes CASSLAGNTEAFF.

The chain employs TRBV7-8 and TRBJ1-5; 8 nucleotides match TRBD1. The germline gives CDR1 SGHVS, CDR2 FQNEAQ. The CDR3 runs to 16 residues. V gave up 3 bases and J gave up 4 bases; unmatched junction bases: 8. The CDR3 spells CASSLNNRGMNQPQHF. The CDR3 DNA follows: TGTGCCAGCAGCTTGAATAACAGGGGGATGAATCAGCCCCAGCATTTT.

The V and J genes are TRBV11-3 and TRBJ2-2; maybe TRBD2 (5 bases). Germline-derived CDR1 and CDR2 are SGHNT and YENEEA. The ends were cut back, 1 base at V and 6 bases at J, with 12 bases in the middle. This CDR3 has 15 residues. This CDR3 reads CASSLGRDRAGELFF. DNA of the CDR3: TGTGCCAGCAGCTTAGGACGGGATCGGGCCGGGGAGCTGTTTTTT.

This clone was picked up a small number of times. V and J are TRBV19 and TRBJ2-3; 10 bases are shared with TRBD2. Germline CDR1 and CDR2: LNHDA and SQIVND (reference sequence). After removal of 4 bases from V and 1 base from J, the junction contained 11 bases not matched to a gene. The CDR3 length is 18 residues. The CDR3 region has the DNA TGTGCCAGTAGTAATAAGGGGCTTCTAGCGGGAGGCACAGATACGCAGTATTTT. Translation gives CASSNKGLLAGGTDTQYF.

The chain couples TRBV5-6 to TRBJ2-2; D not resolved. CDR1 SGHDT and CDR2 YYEEEE come from the germline V gene. This CDR3 comprises 16 residues. The V end was cut by 0 bases, the J end by 0 bases, with 9 bases between. The CDR3 sequence: CASSLVRRTNTGELFF. The CDR3 DNA follows: TGTGCCAGCAGCTTGGTTCGGAGAACGAACACCGGGGAGCTGTTTTTT.

The chain links TRBV5-1 to TRBJ1-5, with D perhaps TRBD1 (6 bases). V shed 2 bases and J shed 1 base, with 10 bases lying between them. Germline V gene sequence: CDR1 SGHRS, CDR2 YFSETQ. CDR3 size: 15 residues. The DNA for the CDR3 is TGCGCCAGCAGCTTTATGGGGGCGAGCAATCAGCCCCAGCATTTT. It codes for CASSFMGASNQPQHF.

V and J are TRBV28 and TRBJ2-2; perhaps TRBD1 as D (6 bases). V shed 6 bases and J shed 1 base, with 12 bases lying between them. Germline CDR1 and CDR2: MDHEN and SYDVKM. This CDR3 spans 15 amino acids. The CDR3 nucleotides read TGTGCCAGCAGAGGAACAGGGAAGAACACCGGGGAGCTGTTTTTT. This translates into CASRGTGKNTGELFF.

This clone was counted a single time. The chain combines TRBV19 with TRBJ1-1; 8 positions agree with TRBD1. Germline V lookup: CDR1 LNHDA, CDR2 SQIVND (reference sequence). This CDR3 region has 17 residues. The V gene end was trimmed by 5 bases and the J gene end by 3 bases; junction bases not matched to a gene: 14. CDR3 region: CASSPRRPTGAYTEAFF. DNA of the CDR3: TGTGCCAGTAGTCCTAGGAGACCGACAGGGGCCTACACTGAAGCTTTCTTT.

The chain employs TRBV5-1 and TRBJ2-2; D is possibly TRBD2 (5 bases). CDR1 SGHRS and CDR2 YFSETQ come from the germline V gene. V gave up 4 bases and J gave up 3 bases, with 7 bases separating them. The CDR3 has 13 amino acids. CDR3: CASSVLDTGELFF. CDR3 in DNA: TGCGCCAGCAGCGTACTAGACACCGGGGAGCTGTTTTTT. The variable domain in full, completed from reference TRBV5-1 and TRBJ2-2, reads KAGVTQTPRYLIKTRGQQVTLSCSPISGHRSVSWYQQTPGQGLQFLFEYFSETQRNKGNFPGRFSGRQFSNSRSEMNVSTLELGDSALYLCASSVLDTGELFFGEGSRLTVL.

The chain uses TRBV6-5 and TRBJ1-1, with D possibly matching TRBD1 (6 bases). Trimming took off 2 bases at V and 6 bases at J, with 16 bases between the two ends. CDR3 size: 15 residues. Germline CDR1 reads MNHEY; CDR2 reads SVGAGI. For the CDR3, the DNA is TGTGCCAGCAGTTACGATACAGGGAGAGGGTCTGAAGCTTTCTTT. Protein sequence: CASSYDTGRGSEAFF.

The CDR3 sequence is CASSPTGQGGEQYF. The CDR3 DNA reads TGTGCCAGCAGCCCCACGGGACAGGGGGGGGAGCAGTACTTC. The genes are TRBV7-3 and TRBJ2-7; 11 nucleotides match TRBD1. J lost 7 bases, V lost 5 bases, and 7 bases had no gene match. The CDR3 has 14 residues. From germline, CDR1 is SGHTA and CDR2 FQGTGA.

This clone came up once. The chain couples TRBV10-3 to TRBJ2-5; TRBD1 agrees at 9 bases. The CDR3 has 18 amino acids. V was clipped by 2 bases and J by 3 bases; unmatched bases: 13. Germline V gene sequence: CDR1 ENHRY, CDR2 SYGVKD. CDR3 loop: CAISEDLIIDRGKETQYF. The CDR3, as DNA: TGTGCCATCAGTGAGGACCTAATAATTGACAGGGGGAAAGAGACCCAGTACTTC.

V usage is TRBV24-1 and J usage is TRBJ2-7; 11 bases are a match to TRBD1. Looked up from germline, CDR1 is KGHDR and CDR2 is SFDVKD. After removal of 7 bases from V and 2 bases from J, the junction contained 6 bases not matched to a gene. CDR3 length: 15 residues. The CDR3 bases are TGTGCCACCAGAAACGTGGGACAGGGGGCCTACGAGCAGTACTTC. Translating gives CATRNVGQGAYEQYF.